The 30 T cell receptor beta chains listed next were all sequenced from one sample in a study of identical twins' blood T cells. TCRdb ran MiXCR on the 5' RACE reads and lists one entry per CDR3 protein. In the table there are 350,000 to 400,000 distinct CDR3 sequences, 28% of which are singletons. Sequencing input: PBMCs. The receptors shown here come from a woman aged 18 to 49 in good health.

In its sample, this clonotype was seen a few times. Written as DNA, the CDR3 is TGTGCCATAGGACACGCCAATTCACCCCTCCACTTT. This gives the protein CAIGHANSPLHF. V gene TRBV10-3 combines with J gene TRBJ1-6, with D possibly matching TRBD1 (5 bases). Between the trimmed V and J ends, which lost 9 bases and 7 bases, there was a span of 10 bases. CDR1 and CDR2 from the germline V gene are ENHRY and SYGVKD. The CDR3 loop spans 12 amino acids.

The DNA for the CDR3 is TGTGCCAGCAGCTCGTCTGGAAGTGGGAGTTCACCCCTCCACTTT. It codes for CASSSSGSGSSPLHF. This rearrangement joins TRBV12-3 or TRBV12-4 to TRBJ1-6, with D unclear. Trimming stripped 6 bases from V and 9 bases from J, with 18 bases between. This CDR3 contains 15 residues.

This chain joins TRBV7-2 and TRBJ1-2; D unresolved. Germline loops: CDR1 SGHTA, CDR2 FQGNSA. V shed 5 bases and J shed 0 bases, with 4 bases lying between them. This CDR3 spans 12 amino acids. DNA of the CDR3: TGTGCCAGCAGCACAACTAACTATGGCTACACCTTC. It translates to CASSTTNYGYTF.

The V call is TRBV6-5, the J call TRBJ1-3, with unresolved D. Germline V gene sequence: CDR1 MNHEY, CDR2 SVGAGI. This CDR3 spans 15 amino acids. V shed 0 bases and J shed 8 bases, with 14 bases lying between them. The CDR3 is CASSYSGFGRYTIYF. CDR3 sequence (DNA): TGTGCCAGCAGTTACTCGGGTTTCGGCCGCTACACCATATATTTT.

This clonotype appeared a few times. CDR3 loop: CSAEGGKNEQFF. CDR3 nucleotide sequence: TGCAGTGCAGAGGGGGGGAAAAATGAGCAGTTCTTC. The genes are TRBV20-1 and TRBJ2-1; D is possibly TRBD2 (7 bases). Germline CDR1 and CDR2: DFQATT and SNEGSKA (reference sequence). The V end was cut by 6 bases, the J end by 7 bases, with 13 bases between. The CDR3 loop spans 12 amino acids.

This clonotype was seen a handful of times. DNA for the CDR3: TGCGCCAGCACCGGGACGCCTTTCCGCAATCAGCCCCAGCATTTT. Residues: CASTGTPFRNQPQHF. This sequence joins TRBV5-1 and TRBJ1-5; a possible D gene is TRBD1 (5 bases). Germline V gene sequence: CDR1 SGHRS, CDR2 YFSETQ. V was trimmed by 6 bases and J by 2 bases, leaving 15 bases between them. The CDR3 has 15 residues.

This clonotype was picked up a small number of times. The chain has TRBV11-2 and TRBJ2-3; D gene uncertain. V was cut by 0 bases and J by 4 bases, with 5 bases left in between. This CDR3 comprises 13 residues. Germline V gives CDR1 SGHAT, CDR2 FQNNGV. CDR3 residues: CASSLEAADTQYF. The DNA of the CDR3 is TGTGCCAGCAGCTTAGAGGCCGCAGATACGCAGTATTTT.

The sample holds a few counts of this clonotype. The V call is TRBV13, the J call TRBJ1-2; perhaps TRBD1 as D (5 bases). The germline V gene has CDR1 PRHDT and CDR2 FYEKMQ (reference sequence). The germline V and J ends were trimmed by 5 bases and 0 bases, with 10 bases remaining between them. This CDR3 is built from 14 residues. CDR3 protein: CASSIGTANYGYTF. CDR3 in DNA: TGTGCCAGCAGCATCGGGACGGCTAACTATGGCTACACCTTC.

As DNA, the CDR3 is TGTGCCAGCAGCTTAGAGGGCAGGGGGGCTGAAGCTTTCTTT. Translating gives CASSLEGRGAEAFF. The chain uses TRBV7-9 and TRBJ1-1; 7 bases agree with TRBD1. Germline CDR1 and CDR2: SEHNR and FQNEAQ (reference sequence). Germline trimming cut 1 base from V and 6 bases from J; bases unmatched to any gene: 5. The CDR3 is 14 amino acids.

Concerning this clonotype itself: Just one base apart from a much larger clone, this may be a read error. The chain carries TRBV6-4 and TRBJ1-2; a possible D gene is TRBD1 (6 bases). Per the germline V gene, CDR1 is MRHNA and CDR2 is SNTAGT. The CDR3 extends over 15 amino acids. The CDR3 nucleotides are TGTTCCAGCAGTAGTGGGGGCGCAGGAAACTATGGCTACACCTTC. Its protein is CSSSSGGAGNYGYTF.

The sample holds many counts of this clonotype. The DNA for the CDR3 is TGTGCCAGCAGGCCGACGGTGATTAGCAATCAGCCCCAGCATTTT. It codes for CASRPTVISNQPQHF. V and J are TRBV6-5 and TRBJ1-5; D ambiguous. Germline CDR1 and CDR2: MNHEY and SVGAGI. V lost 6 bases, J lost 0 bases, and 12 bases lay in between. CDR3 size: 15 residues.

This clonotype was counted a few times. The chain is built from TRBV5-1 and TRBJ1-1, with TRBD1 as a possible D gene (5 bases). CDR1 and CDR2 (germline): SGHRS, YFSETQ. The CDR3 sequence is 15 residues long. Between the trimmed V and J ends, which lost 3 bases and 1 base, there was a span of 13 bases. CDR3 sequence reads: CASSSGRGGNTEAFF. The CDR3 region has the DNA TGCGCCAGCAGCTCCGGACGGGGGGGGAACACTGAAGCTTTCTTT. The full variable domain, its missing parts supplied by reference TRBV5-1 and TRBJ1-1, is KAGVTQTPRYLIKTRGQQVTLSCSPISGHRSVSWYQQTPGQGLQFLFEYFSETQRNKGNFPGRFSGRQFSNSRSEMNVSTLELGDSALYLCASSSGRGGNTEAFFGQGTRLTVV.

The genes are TRBV6-2 or TRBV6-3 and TRBJ2-1; D unclear. The V end was cut by 6 bases, the J end by 5 bases, with 11 bases between. The CDR3 contains 13 residues. Germline-derived CDR1 and CDR2 are MNHEY and SVGEGT. The CDR3 region has the DNA TGTGCCAGCAGGACATTCAACGACAATGAGCAGTTCTTC. It specifies CASRTFNDNEQFF.

The chain recombines TRBV7-9 with TRBJ1-1; D not resolved. The V and J ends lost 4 bases and 5 bases respectively, with 20 bases between them. Germline V lookup: CDR1 SEHNR, CDR2 FQNEAQ (reference sequence). This CDR3 has 16 residues. CDR3 loop: CASSSGRVGSRTEAFF. The CDR3 DNA reads as TGTGCCAGCAGCTCCGGGCGGGTGGGATCAAGAACTGAAGCTTTCTTT.

The sample holds a few counts of this clonotype. The rearrangement uses TRBV20-1 and TRBJ2-1, with 9 bases lining up with TRBD2. The CDR3 runs to 13 residues. Germline CDR1 reads DFQATT; CDR2 reads SNEGSKA (reference sequence). The V gene end was trimmed by 5 bases and the J gene end by 4 bases; junction bases not matched to a gene: 3. CDR3 amino acids: CSAVTSGYNEQFF. The CDR3 DNA sequence: TGCAGTGCTGTTACTAGCGGGTACAATGAGCAGTTCTTC.

The sample holds a few counts of this clonotype. This chain uses TRBV16 with TRBJ1-2; 7 bases are shared with TRBD1. J gave up 8 bases and V 0 bases, and 6 bases lay outside the gene matches. Germline CDR1 is KGHSY and CDR2 is FQNENV. This CDR3 spans 14 amino acids. CDR3 bases: TGTGCCAGCAGCCAATCCACAGGGGTCTACGGCTACACCTTC. It specifies CASSQSTGVYGYTF.

V gene TRBV20-1 combines with J gene TRBJ2-7; D gene ambiguous. V was trimmed by 7 bases and J by 2 bases, leaving 12 bases between them. The CDR3 is made up of 12 amino acids. Germline-derived CDR1 and CDR2 are DFQATT and SNEGSKA (reference sequence). CDR3 coding DNA: TGCAGTGTTGTGGACGGTCCCTACGAGCAGTACTTC. Protein: CSVVDGPYEQYF.

This chain connects TRBV20-1 to TRBJ1-1; D remains ambiguous. There are 13 residues in the CDR3. Looked up from germline, CDR1 is DFQATT and CDR2 is SNEGSKA (reference sequence). V lost 3 bases and J 11 bases, leaving 19 bases between the germline ends. CDR3 coding DNA: TGCAGTGCTAGTACAATGGGAAGGATGACGGCTTTCTTT. It specifies CSASTMGRMTAFF.

This clonotype was observed at least ten times. V usage is TRBV9 and J usage is TRBJ2-1; 7 bases map to TRBD2. The CDR3 totals 15 residues. Per germline, CDR1 SGDLS and CDR2 YYNGEE. J was trimmed by 4 bases and V by 4 bases; bases with no gene match: 8. CDR3 DNA sequence: TGTGCCAGCAGCTTGTCTAGCGGCCAATACAATGAGCAGTTCTTC. Residues: CASSLSSGQYNEQFF.

V gene TRBV19 combines with J gene TRBJ1-5; D is uncertain. V lost 7 bases and J 3 bases, leaving 13 bases between the germline ends. This CDR3 region has 14 residues. Germline V gene data show CDR1 as LNHDA and CDR2 as SQIVND (reference sequence). The CDR3 DNA reads TGTGCCAGTACTGATGGCAGATACAATCAGCCCCAGCATTTT. Protein sequence: CASTDGRYNQPQHF.

This clonotype occurred a few times. The V and J genes are TRBV6-5 and TRBJ2-2; D perhaps matches TRBD2 (6 bases). V gave up 6 bases and J gave up 3 bases, with 11 bases separating them. Germline V gene sequence: CDR1 MNHEY, CDR2 SVGAGI. This CDR3 has 14 residues. CDR3 sequence reads: CASRRLVDTGELFF. The CDR3 DNA is TGTGCCAGCAGGCGACTAGTGGACACCGGGGAGCTGTTTTTT.

Worth noting for this clonotype: A much larger clone lies a single base off, so this may be a read error. The chain couples TRBV20-1 to TRBJ2-7, with 10 bases identical to TRBD1. The CDR3 sequence is 14 residues long. Per the germline V gene, CDR1 is DFQATT and CDR2 is SNEGSKA (reference sequence). The CDR3 loop is CSTRTGTGAYEQYF. CDR3 sequence (DNA): TGCAGTACTAGAACCGGGACAGGGGCTTATGAGCAGTACTTC.

The chain couples TRBV12-5 to TRBJ1-5; D not certain. Trimming shortened V by 6 bases and J by 6 bases, and 21 bases separated the two germline ends. Germline lookup yields CDR1 LGHNT and CDR2 FRNRAP. CDR3 size: 16 residues. The CDR3 protein is CASGQWSESVGQPQHF. The DNA for the CDR3 is TGTGCTAGTGGCCAATGGTCGGAGAGCGTGGGTCAGCCCCAGCATTTT.

This clonotype was detected a few times. V usage is TRBV20-1 and J usage is TRBJ1-5; D not certain. In germline, CDR1 is DFQATT, CDR2 SNEGSKA (reference sequence). V shed 3 bases and J shed 3 bases, with 9 bases lying between them. The CDR3 extends over 13 amino acids. CDR3 coding DNA: TGCAGTGCTAGTAATAGGGTCAATCAGCCCCAGCATTTT. Its protein product is CSASNRVNQPQHF.

This chain links TRBV6-2 or TRBV6-3 with TRBJ2-7, with D unresolved. V lost 6 bases, J lost 7 bases, and 13 bases lay in between. Germline loops: CDR1 MNHEY, CDR2 SVGEGT. This CDR3 region has 12 residues. The CDR3 protein is CASSPYSMEQYF. CDR3 DNA: TGTGCCAGCAGCCCATACTCCATGGAGCAGTACTTC.

This clonotype was counted at least ten times. The rearrangement joins TRBV20-1 to TRBJ1-3, with a weak D call TRBD1 (5 bases). The CDR3 runs to 14 residues. Trimming took 5 bases from V and 4 from J, leaving 15 bases between them. Germline assignment: CDR1 DFQATT and CDR2 SNEGSKA (reference sequence). CDR3 protein: CSAPGGSWGNTIYF. The CDR3 region has the DNA TGCAGTGCTCCTGGGGGTTCTTGGGGAAACACCATATATTTT.

This clonotype has just a few counts. The chain links TRBV2 to TRBJ2-3, with D tentatively TRBD1 (5 bases). The V gene lost 1 base and the J gene lost 7 bases, with 15 bases spanning the gap. This CDR3 contains 15 residues. CDR1 and CDR2 (germline): SNHLY, FYNNEI. The CDR3 loop is CASSEGSRLGHTQYF. The CDR3 nucleotides read TGTGCCAGCAGTGAAGGGTCCCGTTTGGGGCATACGCAGTATTTT.

The chain has TRBV20-1 and TRBJ1-1; tentatively, D is TRBD1 (6 bases). The CDR3 totals 13 residues. Between the trimmed V and J ends, which lost 5 bases and 4 bases, there was a span of 14 bases. CDR1 is DFQATT and CDR2 is SNEGSKA in the germline V gene (reference sequence). The CDR3 region has the DNA TGCAGTGCTTTATTACAGGGAGGCACTGAAGCTTTCTTT. Translated, it gives CSALLQGGTEAFF.

This clonotype was counted many times. The chain uses TRBV6-2 or TRBV6-3 and TRBJ1-6, with D possibly TRBD1 on 5 matching bases. CDR3 length equals 15 residues. The ends were cut back, 6 bases at V and 7 bases at J, with 16 bases in the middle. Germline V gene data show CDR1 as MNHEY and CDR2 as SVGEGT. In DNA, the CDR3 is TGTGCCAGCAGGCCTACAGGAGACTCAAATTCACCCCTCCACTTT. Its translation is CASRPTGDSNSPLHF.

This clonotype was seen a handful of times. The CDR3 reads CASSPSFPAGGRNEQFF. The DNA of the CDR3 is TGTGCCAGCAGTCCCTCGTTCCCAGCGGGGGGGAGGAATGAGCAGTTCTTC. The rearrangement links TRBV27 to TRBJ2-1; TRBD2 matches 10 bases. J lost 7 bases, V lost 5 bases, and 14 bases had no gene match. This CDR3 spans 17 amino acids. The germline V gene encodes CDR1 MNHEY and CDR2 SMNVEV (reference sequence).